The T cell receptor beta chain described here comes from a study of radiotherapy plus CTLA-4 blockade in lung cancer. About the research overall: Of the patients, 18% showed objective responses and roughly 31% attained disease control.

Per germline, CDR1 MNHEY and CDR2 SMNVEV (reference sequence). V gave up 5 bases and J gave up 3 bases, with 14 bases separating them. This CDR3 spans 14 amino acids. TCRdb's copy holds only in-frame clones and misses some; the assay was immunoSEQ multiplex PCR. The table lists fewer than 65,000 clones, roughly 81% of them singletons, with 4.8% in the top ten. The sequence came from a human donor with non-small cell lung cancer whose response to radiotherapy plus ipilimumab could not be evaluated. V and J are TRBV27 and TRBJ2-7; D gene uncertain. The input for sequencing was peripheral blood, taken from a patient treated with radiotherapy plus ipilimumab. The CDR3 is CASSITGVLYEQYF. The DNA of the CDR3 is TGTGCCAGCAGTATAACTGGTGTGCTCTACGAGCAGTACTTC.